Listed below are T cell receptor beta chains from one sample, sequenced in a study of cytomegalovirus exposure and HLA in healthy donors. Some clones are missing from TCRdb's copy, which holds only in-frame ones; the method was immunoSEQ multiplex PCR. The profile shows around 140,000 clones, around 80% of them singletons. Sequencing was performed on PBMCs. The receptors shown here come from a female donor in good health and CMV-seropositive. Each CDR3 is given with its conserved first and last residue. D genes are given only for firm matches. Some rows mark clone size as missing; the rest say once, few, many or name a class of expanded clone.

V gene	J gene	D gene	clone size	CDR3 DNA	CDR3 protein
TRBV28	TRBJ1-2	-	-	TGTGCCAGCGTACCGGGACAACTACAACACTATGGCTACACCTTC	CASVPGQLQHYGYTF
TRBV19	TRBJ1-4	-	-	TGTGCCAGTAGTATGGGCAGGGTTAATGAAAAACTGTTTTTT	CASSMGRVNEKLFF
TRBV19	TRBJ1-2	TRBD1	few	TGTGCCAGTACCTCAGGGACAGGGGGCCTTGGCTACACCTTC	CASTSGTGGLGYTF
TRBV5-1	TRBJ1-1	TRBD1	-	TGCGCCAGCAGCTTCAAAACAGGGGGCTCCGGCACTGAAGCTTTCTTT	CASSFKTGGSGTEAFF
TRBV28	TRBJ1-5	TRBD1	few	TGTGCCAGCGGCACAGGGGACCAGCCCCAGCATTTT	CASGTGDQPQHF
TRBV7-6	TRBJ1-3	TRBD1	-	TGTGCCAGCAGCTTCCTAGGGGGCTTATCTGGAAACACCATATATTTT	CASSFLGGLSGNTIYF
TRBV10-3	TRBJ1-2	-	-	TGTGCCATCAGTGAGCGGGACGGGAGATCTATGGGCTACACCTTC	CAISERDGRSMGYTF
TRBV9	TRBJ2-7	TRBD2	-	TGTGCCAGCAGCGCGGGGACTAGCGAACCCTACGAGCAGTACTTC	CASSAGTSEPYEQYF
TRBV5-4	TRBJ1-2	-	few	TGTGCCAGCAGCTTGGAATGGGGCAGAACCTATGGCTACACCTTC	CASSLEWGRTYGYTF
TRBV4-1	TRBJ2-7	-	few	TGCGCCAGCAGCCCTACCTTCGGTCGGGTCTACGAGCAGTACTTC	CASSPTFGRVYEQYF
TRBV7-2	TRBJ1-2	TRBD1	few	TGTGCCAGCAGCTCAGGGACAGGTGGAGGATATGGCTACACCTTC	CASSSGTGGGYGYTF
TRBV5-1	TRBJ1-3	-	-	TGCGCCAGCAGCTTGGACAGAGTTGGAAACACCATATATTTT	CASSLDRVGNTIYF
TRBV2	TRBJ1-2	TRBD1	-	TGTGCCAGCGGGGGCCGGACAGGGGGGAACTATGGCTACACCTTC	CASGGRTGGNYGYTF
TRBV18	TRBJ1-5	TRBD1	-	TGTGCCAGCTCACCGAGGGGGCAGGGAGAACCCGGCAATCAGCCCCAGCATTTT	CASSPRGQGEPGNQPQHF
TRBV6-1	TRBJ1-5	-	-	TGTGCCAGCACTCAACCCCAGGGCGGATATCAGCCCCAGCATTTT	CASTQPQGGYQPQHF
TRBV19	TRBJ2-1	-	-	TGTGCCAGTTCCAGGAGGGGGCTCTACAATGAGCAGTTCTTC	CASSRRGLYNEQFF
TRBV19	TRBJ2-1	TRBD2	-	TGTGCCAGTAGTGGTCTCAGGACTAGCAGCAATGAGCAGTTCTTC	CASSGLRTSSNEQFF
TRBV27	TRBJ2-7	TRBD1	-	TGTGCCAGCAGTTCACCCACGGGACAGGGGGTCTACGAGCAGTACTTC	CASSSPTGQGVYEQYF
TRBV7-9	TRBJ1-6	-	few	TGTGCCAGCAGGCGACAGTCTAATTCACCCCTCCACTTT	CASRRQSNSPLHF
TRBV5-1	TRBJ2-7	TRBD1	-	TGCGCCAGCAGCGCCCAGACAGGGAAGGCGTTCTACGAGCAGTACTTC	CASSAQTGKAFYEQYF
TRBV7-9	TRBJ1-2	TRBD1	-	TGTGCCAGCAGCTTCGGGACAGGGGGCGCCGATGGCTACACCTTC	CASSFGTGGADGYTF
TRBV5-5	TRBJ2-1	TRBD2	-	TGTGCCAGCAGCTTGGGGGCGGGGGGGCACTATGAGCAGTTCTTC	CASSLGAGGHYEQFF
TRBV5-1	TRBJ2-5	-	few	TGCGCCAGCAGCGGGGGCGTCCAAGAGACCCAGTACTTC	CASSGGVQETQYF
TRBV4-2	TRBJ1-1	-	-	TGTGCCAGCAGCCCGCTCGACAACATGAACACTGAAGCTTTCTTT	CASSPLDNMNTEAFF
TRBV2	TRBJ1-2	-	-	TGTGCCAGCAGTGAATGGGCAGGGGTCGGCTATGGCTACACCTTC	CASSEWAGVGYGYTF
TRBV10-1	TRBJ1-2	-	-	TGCGCCAGCAGTGAACAGCGAAGGGGGGGCTACACCTTC	CASSEQRRGGYTF
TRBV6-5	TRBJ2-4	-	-	TGTGCCAGCAGTCCCAGGGTCATAACGAACATTCAGTACTTC	CASSPRVITNIQYF
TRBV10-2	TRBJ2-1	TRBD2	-	TGCGCCAGCAGGGGGACTAGTTGGAATGAGCAGTTCTTC	CASRGTSWNEQFF
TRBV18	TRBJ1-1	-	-	TGTGCCAGCTCACCAGGAAAGGGGCGGCCTGAAGCTTTCTTT	CASSPGKGRPEAFF
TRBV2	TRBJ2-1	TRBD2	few	TGTGCCAGCACCGGCGGGAGGGCCTACAATGAGCAGTTCTTC	CASTGGRAYNEQFF
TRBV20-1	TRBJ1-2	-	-	TGCGGAGCTACAGGCTACACCTTC	CGATGYTF
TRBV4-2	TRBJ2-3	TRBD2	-	TGTGCCAGCAGCGACAGACTAGCATCAGTCACAGATACGCAGTATTTT	CASSDRLASVTDTQYF
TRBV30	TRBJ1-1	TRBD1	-	TGTGCCTGGAGTCAAACCCGACAGGGTAGCACTGAAGCTTTCTTT	CAWSQTRQGSTEAFF
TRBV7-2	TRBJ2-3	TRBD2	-	TGTGCCAGCAGCTTATTGGGCGGGGGTGTCACAGATACGCAGTATTTT	CASSLLGGGVTDTQYF
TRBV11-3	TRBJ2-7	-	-	TGTGCCAGCAGCTTAGGAGAAGGGTACAGGGATGCCTACGAGCAGTACTTC	CASSLGEGYRDAYEQYF
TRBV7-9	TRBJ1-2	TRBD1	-	TGTGCCAGCAGCTTTGGGACAGCTAACTATGGCTACACCTTC	CASSFGTANYGYTF
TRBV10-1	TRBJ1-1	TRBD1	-	TGCGCCAGCACTAATAACAGGGGACGGGACACTGAAGCTTTCTTT	CASTNNRGRDTEAFF
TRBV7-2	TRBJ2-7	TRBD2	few	TGTGCCAGCAGCTCTGGACTAGCGGGGACCTCCTACGAGCAGTACTTC	CASSSGLAGTSYEQYF
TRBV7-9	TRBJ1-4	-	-	TGTTCCAGCGGTCACAGGGCAACTAATGAAAAACTGTTTTTT	CSSGHRATNEKLFF
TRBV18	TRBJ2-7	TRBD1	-	TGTGCCAGCTCACCATTCGACAGGGGGTCCTACGAGCAGTACTTC	CASSPFDRGSYEQYF
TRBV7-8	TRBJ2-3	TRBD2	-	TGTGCCAGCAGCTTTCGAAGCGGGACTAGCAGCACAGATACGCAGTATTTT	CASSFRSGTSSTDTQYF
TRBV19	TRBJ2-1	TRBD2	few	TGTGCCAGTAGTATAGGGACTAGCGGGAGGGCCAAGCAGTTCTTC	CASSIGTSGRAKQFF
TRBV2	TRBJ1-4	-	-	TGTGCCAGCAGTGCCGGGACACCCTCTGAAAAACTGTTTTTT	CASSAGTPSEKLFF
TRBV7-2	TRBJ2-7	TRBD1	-	TGTGCCAGCAGCTTGGGACAGGGGGTCTACGAGCAGTACTTC	CASSLGQGVYEQYF
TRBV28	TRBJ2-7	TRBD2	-	TGTGCCAGCGAGGGGAGGGGCCCCTACGAGCAGTACTTC	CASEGRGPYEQYF
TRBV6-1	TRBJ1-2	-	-	TGTGCCAGCACCGAGAGGGATAACTATGGCTACACCTTC	CASTERDNYGYTF
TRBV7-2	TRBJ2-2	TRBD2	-	TGTGCCAGCAGCTCCACCCCTAGCGGGGGTACCGGGGAGCTGTTTTTT	CASSSTPSGGTGELFF
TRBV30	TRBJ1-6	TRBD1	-	TGTGCCTGGAGTCTCAGGACAGGACAAACTAATTCACCCCTCCACTTT	CAWSLRTGQTNSPLHF
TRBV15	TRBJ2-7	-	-	TGTGCCACCAGCAGTAAGAGAGGTTCGGGGCAGTACTTC	CATSSKRGSGQYF
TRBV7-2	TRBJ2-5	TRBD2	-	TGTGCCAGCAGCATCCACTCTACTAGCGGAGGGACAGAGACCCAGTACTTC	CASSIHSTSGGTETQYF
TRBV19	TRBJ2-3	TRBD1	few	TGTGCCAGTAGTGACCGCCGGACAGGGGGCGCTCCAGATACGCAGTATTTT	CASSDRRTGGAPDTQYF
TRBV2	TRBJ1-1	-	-	TGTGCCAGCAGTGTTTATGGCTCCGCTGAAGCTTTCTTT	CASSVYGSAEAFF
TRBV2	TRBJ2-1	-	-	TGTGCCAGCAGGGGGTGGCAGGGTTACAATGAGCAGTTCTTC	CASRGWQGYNEQFF